Included here is one T cell receptor beta chain sequence, with context. Its antigen has not been determined. No per-base quality is available; no much larger clone lies one base away. These data are taken from a study of blood T cells in healthy people across ages (dated by TCRdb to about 2015). Regarding the research as a whole: In model experiments, template switching captured about one uniquely barcoded TCR beta cDNA molecule for every two T cells. Age-related changes in TCR beta repertoire diversity were measured in the study by deep sequencing normalized with unique cDNA molecular identifiers. The donors were split into four age groups: young (average around 17 years), middle-aged (more than 35), aged (approximately 60) and long-lived (approximately 80). To avoid experimental bias, donors of different ages were spread randomly across the sequencing lanes. The study analyzed two additional independent replicas of 1 million unique cDNA reads from the same blood draw for two donors, one aged 18 to 29 and one aged 80 or older. What the work shows at the level of the full study, not this receptor alone: Conclusive comparison of naive and antigen-experienced compartments was prevented by the profiling of bulk unsorted PBMCs. Estimates of total diversity from one million sequenced T cells were regarded as lower bounds and underestimates. Because the CMV infection status of the donors was unknown, age-related changes in expanded clonotypes may potentially have been confounded. The percentage of naive T cells measured by flow cytometry correlated strongly with observed TCR beta diversity. As age increased, observed TCR beta diversity per million T cells dropped in a roughly linear way, and a significant reduction was already evident by age 40. Compared with the aged group, more naive CD4+ T cells, fewer expanded clones and increased TCR diversity were shown by the long-lived group, suggesting age selection.

The CDR1 and CDR2 encoded by the germline V gene (reference sequence) are MNHEY and SMNVEV. The CDR3 spans 19 residues, from the cysteine through the phenylalanine. The entry retains the CDR3 DNA only, 57 bases that are in frame from base 1. Libraries were constructed by 5' RACE. TCRdb names Illumina HiSeq 2500 as the instrument used. A second about 7 to 11 cycle PCR used a sample-barcoded 5' primer and a J-beta primer mix. A unique molecular identifier was introduced onto each TCR beta cDNA molecule by a template-switch 5' adaptor carrying 12 random nucleotides. Each sample yielded at least 3 million CDR3-containing paired-end reads. The Mint cDNA synthesis kit, primed by a TRBC-specific oligonucleotide, was used to synthesize first-strand cDNA from all RNA. After uracil-DNA glycosylase treatment, a first 18-cycle PCR used universal primers M1SS and BC2_uni_R on all cDNA. As for how the authors treated the data: Each sample was normalized by randomly selecting 1 million high-quality reads, each carrying a distinct molecular identifier. Reads with shared molecular identifiers were discarded instead of being binned into consensus sequences. MiTCR, run with a Q25 quality threshold and the strictest error-elimination algorithm, handled CDR3 identification, clonotype clustering and error correction. Lower-bound total TCR beta diversity was estimated with a nonparametric unseen species model using Euler transformation. TCRdb reanalyzed the raw reads on its own, using fastp at Q25 for trimming and MiXCR for clone calling, and kept in-frame beta chains. Every distinct CDR3 protein forms one entry, paired with its most common genes and DNA. The V and J calls follow TCRdb's processing rather than the paper's. The sample table records some 900,000 distinct CDR3 sequences; about 48% of these occur just once. The ten largest clones represent 13% of the sample.

Donors were a few dozen systemically healthy Caucasian individuals from Russia aged about 6 to 100 years. Approximately 9.7 milliliters of peripheral blood were drawn from each donor into EDTA-treated Vacutainer tubes. Ficoll-Paque density-gradient centrifugation was used to isolate PBMCs, with at least 6 million per sample. Total RNA, at least 6 micrograms per sample, was extracted from PBMCs with Trizol reagent. Naive CD45RAhigh/CD27high T cell percentages were measured by flow cytometry on a PBMC aliquot from every donor. The receptor's source is a young man in good health. Rearrangement joined TRBV27 to TRBJ2-5; TRBD2 aligns with 9 central bases. Near its end, the DNA agrees better with TRBJ2-7, so the J call may be wrong. The sample taken for sequencing was blood. CDR3 region: CASSPRGLAGTLNTYEQYF. Read as DNA, the sequence is TGTGCCAGCAGTCCCCGGGGGCTAGCGGGGACCCTAAACACTTACGAGCAGTACTTC.